The subject of this entry is one T cell receptor beta chain. This entry comes from a study of pediatric ulcerative colitis. Produced via immunoSEQ multiplex PCR; TCRdb's table is partial and in-frame only. The sample records about 15,000 clones, just under 90% being singletons. Trimming took 2 bases from V and 3 from J, leaving 13 bases between them. CDR1 is MNHNY, CDR2 SVGAGI, per germline (reference sequence). The CDR3 is made up of 15 amino acids. The material sequenced was blood. The clonotype comes from a boy aged 5-17 years with moderate ulcerative colitis. The chain combines TRBV6-6 with TRBJ1-2; D gene unclear. DNA for the CDR3: TGTGCCAGCAGTTACGCCGCACTACGGGACTATGGCTACACCTTC. Translating gives CASSYAALRDYGYTF.